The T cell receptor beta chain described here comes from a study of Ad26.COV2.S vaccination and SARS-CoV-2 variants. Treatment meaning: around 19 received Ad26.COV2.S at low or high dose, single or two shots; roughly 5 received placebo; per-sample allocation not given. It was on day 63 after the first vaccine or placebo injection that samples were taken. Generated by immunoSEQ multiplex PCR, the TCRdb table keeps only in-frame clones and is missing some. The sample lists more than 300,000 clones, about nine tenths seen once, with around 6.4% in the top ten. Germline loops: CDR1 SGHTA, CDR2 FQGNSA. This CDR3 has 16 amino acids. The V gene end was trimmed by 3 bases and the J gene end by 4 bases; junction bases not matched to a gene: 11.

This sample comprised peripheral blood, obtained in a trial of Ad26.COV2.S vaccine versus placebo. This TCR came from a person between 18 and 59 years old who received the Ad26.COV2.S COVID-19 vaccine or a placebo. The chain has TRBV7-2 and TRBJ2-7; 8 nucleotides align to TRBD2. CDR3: CASSFNQGSGGYEQYF. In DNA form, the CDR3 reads TGTGCCAGCAGCTTTAACCAGGGGAGCGGGGGATACGAGCAGTACTTC.